This TCR beta chain originates from a study of blood T cell repertoires in COVID-19. Study as a whole: Donors in the United States, Italy and Spain gave samples during acute or convalescent COVID-19. PBMCs, B-cell-depleted T cells, or T cells provided the cDNA or gDNA that made up the material.

The CDR3 is 14 amino acids. V lost 5 bases and J lost 3; bases outside the gene matches: 3. Per the germline V gene, CDR1 is SEHNR and CDR2 is FQNEAQ (reference sequence). TCRdb's table, derived via immunoSEQ multiplex PCR, lists solely in-frame clones and lacks some. The table has more than 300,000 clones, 85% to 90% seen once. The sequencing sample was made of peripheral blood. This receptor was obtained from a woman aged 70 to 79 with COVID-19, enrolled during active disease. This sequence joins TRBV7-9 and TRBJ1-5, with TRBD1 matching over 8 bases. CDR3 DNA sequence: TGTGCCAGCAGCCAGGACAGGGTCAATCAGCCCCAGCATTTT. Translated: CASSQDRVNQPQHF.